The clone carrying this T cell receptor (beta chain) was recorded many times. Its antigen is currently unknown. The data were taken from a study of Graves' ophthalmopathy and Graves' hyperthyroidism. Study-wide results and caveats: Blood also held most thyroid clonotypes expanded above 0.001 frequency.

Active ophthalmopathy (CAS at least 3, NOSPECS at least 4), lasting under 3 months. Amplified material comprised TCR beta CDR3 regions derived from RNA transcripts. First-round RT-PCR with HTBI primers preceded a second-round multiplex PCR. TCRdb used MiXCR to reprocess the multiplex PCR reads, holding one entry per CDR3 protein. This sample has 300,000 or so distinct CDR3 sequences, with roughly 16% found just once. The source material was peripheral blood. The TCR sequence derives from an adult man with Graves' ophthalmopathy.

CDR3 DNA sequence: TGTGCCAGTAGTCCCACCGGGACAGTCTACGAGCAGTACTTC. It translates to CASSPTGTVYEQYF. This chain uses TRBV19 with TRBJ2-7, with TRBD1 matching over 7 bases. The trim removed 5 bases at V and 3 bases at J, leaving 7 bases unmatched. Germline loops: CDR1 LNHDA, CDR2 SQIVND (reference sequence). This CDR3 has 14 amino acids.